These 15 T cell receptor beta chains originate from one sample sequenced in a study of sequential checkpoint blockade in melanoma. Clones were read by immunoSEQ multiplex PCR, and TCRdb kept only the in-frame ones, dropping some. The profile shows almost 20,000 clones, 65% to 90% of them singletons. The treatment is: randomized to nivolumab then ipilimumab (arm A) or the reverse (arm B). Sequencing was performed on CD8+ T cells sorted from blood (inferred from file names), taken from a patient given nivolumab and ipilimumab in sequence. The receptors here all came from a human donor with melanoma.

This clone was observed a single time. V and J are TRBV19 and TRBJ1-2, with 7 bases aligning to TRBD1. V was clipped by 1 base and J by 4 bases; unmatched bases: 6. The CDR3 is 15 residues long. The germline gives CDR1 LNHDA, CDR2 SQIVND (reference sequence). CDR3 amino acids: CASSIGDSEVYGYTF. DNA of the CDR3: TGTGCCAGTAGTATAGGGGACAGTGAAGTCTATGGCTACACCTTC. The full variable domain, completed using reference TRBV19 and TRBJ1-2, is DGGITQSPKYLFRKEGQNVTLSCEQNLNHDAMYWYRQDPGQGLRLIYYSQIVNDFQKGDIAEGYSVSREKKESFPLTVTSAQKNPTAFYLCASSIGDSEVYGYTFGSGTRLTVV.

This clone appeared a single time. The CDR3 sequence is CASSPTPVDRNYGYTF. CDR3 in DNA: TGTGCCAGCAGTCCCACCCCCGTCGACAGGAACTATGGCTACACCTTC. V is TRBV28 and J is TRBJ1-2; D might be TRBD1 (6 bases). CDR1 and CDR2 (germline): MDHEN, SYDVKM. The CDR3 is 16 amino acids. Trimming took 5 bases from V and 2 from J, leaving 18 bases between them.

This chain uses TRBV7-9 with TRBJ2-6, with 7 bases that match TRBD2. CDR3 length equals 15 residues. V lost 4 bases and J lost 2; bases outside the gene matches: 2. Germline V gives CDR1 SEHNR, CDR2 FQNEAQ (reference sequence). The CDR3 DNA sequence: TGTGCCAGCAGCTCAGGGAGGGCTGGGGCCAACGTCCTGACTTTC. It encodes CASSSGRAGANVLTF. Combining the CDR3 with reference TRBV7-9 and TRBJ2-6 gives the whole variable domain DTGVSQNPRHKITKRGQNVTFRCDPISEHNRLYWYRQTLGQGPEFLTYFQNEAQLEKSRLLSDRFSAERPKGSFSTLEIQRTEQGDSAMYLCASSSGRAGANVLTFGAGSRLTVL.

The chain recombines TRBV7-2 with TRBJ2-1; D gene ambiguous. The germline CDR1 and CDR2 sequences are SGHTA and FQGNSA. The CDR3 loop spans 12 amino acids. V was shortened by 2 bases and J by 10 bases, with 9 bases between the two germline ends. CDR3 in amino acids: CASSLNSLEQFF. CDR3 nucleotides: TGTGCCAGCAGCTTAAACTCCTTGGAGCAGTTCTTC.

Note on this clone: At one end the junction does not follow the germline gene, possibly because of a read error. The chain combines TRBV19 with TRBJ2-4; 10 nucleotides line up with TRBD2. This CDR3 is 13 amino acids long. Germline V gives CDR1 LNHDA, CDR2 SQIVND (reference sequence). CDR3 sequence reads: CASSIGTSARVNF. The CDR3 coding sequence is TGTGCCAGTAGTATTGGGACTAGCGCCCGTGTGAACTTC.

This clone was counted once. This sequence joins TRBV4-1 and TRBJ1-5; 11 bases are shared with TRBD1. With 1 base clipped from V and 6 bases from J, the junction kept 2 bases outside the gene matches. Germline CDR1 and CDR2: MGHRA and YSYEKL. This CDR3 is 15 amino acids long. CDR3 bases: TGCGCCAGCAGCCAAGGGGGACAGGGGGTTCAGCCCCAGCATTTT. This encodes CASSQGGQGVQPQHF.

The rearrangement joins TRBV30 to TRBJ1-1; D possibly corresponds to TRBD1 (6 bases). V lost 3 bases to trimming and J lost 2 bases, with 13 bases between them. Germline V lookup: CDR1 GTSNPN, CDR2 SVGIG (reference sequence). This CDR3 is built from 14 residues. CDR3 DNA sequence: TGTGCCTGGAGCACCGGGACATTCAACACTGAAGCTTTCTTT. Encoded protein: CAWSTGTFNTEAFF.

This clone was observed a single time. An end of the junction differs from the germline gene, which may be a read error. V usage is TRBV7-9 and J usage is TRBJ2-7, with a possible D match to TRBD1 (5 bases). Germline CDR1 reads SEHNR; CDR2 reads FQNEAQ (reference sequence). CDR3 length: 17 amino acids. CDR3 bases: TGTGCCAGCAGCTTAGGGGAACGGGCAGGGCCCGCCTACGGGCAGTACTTC. Translating it yields CASSLGERAGPAYGQYF.

V usage is TRBV4-1 and J usage is TRBJ1-5; tentatively, D is TRBD1 (5 bases). This CDR3 is built from 16 residues. Germline loops: CDR1 MGHRA, CDR2 YSYEKL. The V and J ends lost 8 bases and 0 bases respectively, with 17 bases between them. CDR3 sequence: CASQEDSLYSNQPQHF. CDR3 DNA: TGCGCCAGCCAAGAAGACAGCTTATATAGCAATCAGCCCCAGCATTTT.

J is TRBJ2-5 and V is TRBV4-3, with a tentative D call TRBD2 (6 bases). Trimming took off 1 base at V and 2 bases at J, with 8 bases between the two ends. This CDR3 is built from 14 residues. Germline V gene data show CDR1 as LGHNA and CDR2 as YSLEER. In DNA form, the CDR3 reads TGCGCCAGCAGCCAAGTGGCGGGGCAAGAGACCCAGTACTTC. It codes for CASSQVAGQETQYF.

In its sample, this clone was seen once. This chain joins TRBV6-1 and TRBJ2-7; 9 bases are shared with TRBD1. With 4 bases clipped from V and 11 bases from J, the junction kept 12 bases outside the gene matches. CDR3 length: 14 residues. Per germline, CDR1 MNHNS and CDR2 SASEGT. CDR3 sequence reads: CASSGAGTGKSEYF. Here the CDR3 DNA reads TGTGCCAGCAGTGGAGCCGGGACAGGGAAATCGGAGTACTTC.

The rearrangement joins TRBV28 to TRBJ2-5; TRBD2 aligns across 14 bases. Trimming removed 4 bases from V and 5 bases from J; junction bases left unmatched: 15. CDR1 and CDR2 (germline): MDHEN, SYDVKM. CDR3 length: 19 residues. The CDR3 DNA follows: TGTGCCAGCAGTTCCCCCCGACCGGGACTAGCGGGGGAGTTGGAGACCCAGTACTTC. Amino acid sequence: CASSSPRPGLAGELETQYF.

The V and J genes are TRBV11-3 and TRBJ1-6; TRBD1 agrees at 9 bases. Germline V gene lookup returns CDR1 SGHNT and CDR2 YENEEA. CDR3 length: 17 residues. The trim removed 4 bases at V and 7 bases at J, leaving 11 bases unmatched. In DNA, the CDR3 is TGTGCCAGCAGCTCTGCCGGGACAGGGAGGGAAAATTCACCCCTCCACTTT. Encoded protein: CASSSAGTGRENSPLHF.

DNA for the CDR3: TGCGCCAGCAGCCAGGCGTCGGGATCAGGCGATGAGCAGTTCTTC. Protein: CASSQASGSGDEQFF. This chain uses TRBV4-1 with TRBJ2-1; possibly TRBD2 for D (5 bases). Germline loops: CDR1 MGHRA, CDR2 YSYEKL. V shed 3 bases and J shed 8 bases, with 17 bases lying between them. The CDR3 is 15 residues long.

The gene calls are TRBV7-8 and TRBJ2-7; TRBD1 agrees at 7 bases. The V and J ends lost 1 base and 0 bases, in that order; junction bases with no gene match: 3. Per the germline V gene, CDR1 is SGHVS and CDR2 is FQNEAQ. The CDR3 runs 15 residues. The CDR3 coding sequence is TGTGCCAGCAGCTTAGGAGGGGGCAGCTCCTACGAGCAGTACTTC. The encoded protein is CASSLGGGSSYEQYF.